These 2 T cell receptor beta chains originate from one sample sequenced in a study of beta chain features in type 1 diabetes. Every isolated RNA sample was fully reverse transcribed, so sequencing captured expressed TCRB transcripts. Profiled with immunoSEQ multiplex PCR; TCRdb holds only in-frame clones, not every one. The profile covers roughly 150,000 clones, with about 8.5% appearing a single time and approximately 0.69% taken by the ten largest. The source material was central memory CD4+ T cells from blood. These receptors came from a man aged 18 to 29 in good health.

This clone came up a few times. The V and J genes are TRBV7-3 and TRBJ2-3; perhaps TRBD2 as D (7 bases). The CDR3 consists of 17 residues. Germline V lookup: CDR1 SGHTA, CDR2 FQGTGA. V gave up 5 bases and J gave up 2 bases, with 20 bases separating them. The CDR3 bases are TGTGCCAGCAGCCGACACCGGGGGGCGGGAGCCACAGATACGCAGTATTTT. This codes for CASSRHRGAGATDTQYF.

This clone was recorded at least ten times. The V call is TRBV9, the J call TRBJ1-2; the D gene is possibly TRBD1 (5 bases). Per germline, CDR1 SGDLS and CDR2 YYNGEE. V was pared by 3 bases and J by 13 bases, with 16 bases between. The CDR3 has 12 residues. The CDR3 spells CASSAYWGPFTF. The CDR3 coding sequence is TGTGCCAGCAGCGCCTATTGGGGCCCGTTCACCTTC.